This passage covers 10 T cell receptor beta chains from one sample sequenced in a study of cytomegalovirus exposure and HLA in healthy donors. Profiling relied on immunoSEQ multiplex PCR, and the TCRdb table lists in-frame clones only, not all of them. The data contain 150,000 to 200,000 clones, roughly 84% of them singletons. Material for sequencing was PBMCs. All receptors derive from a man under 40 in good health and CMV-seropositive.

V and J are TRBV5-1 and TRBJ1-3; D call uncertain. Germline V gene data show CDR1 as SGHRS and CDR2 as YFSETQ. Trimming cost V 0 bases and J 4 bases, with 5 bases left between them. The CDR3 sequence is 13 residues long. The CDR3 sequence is CASSLESGNTIYF. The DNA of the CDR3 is TGCGCCAGCAGCTTGGAATCGGGAAACACCATATATTTT.

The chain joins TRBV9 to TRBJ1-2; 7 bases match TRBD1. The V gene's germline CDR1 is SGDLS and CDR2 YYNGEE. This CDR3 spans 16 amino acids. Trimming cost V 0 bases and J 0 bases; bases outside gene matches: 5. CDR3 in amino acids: CASSVAGGIPNYGYTF. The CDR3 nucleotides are TGTGCCAGCAGCGTAGCAGGGGGGATCCCTAACTATGGCTACACCTTC.

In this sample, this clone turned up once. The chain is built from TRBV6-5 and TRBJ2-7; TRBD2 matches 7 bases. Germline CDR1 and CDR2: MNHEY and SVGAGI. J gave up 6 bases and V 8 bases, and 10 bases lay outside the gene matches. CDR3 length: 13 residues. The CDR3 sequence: CASRPGGSTEQYF. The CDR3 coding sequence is TGTGCCAGCCGACCGGGAGGATCCACCGAGCAGTACTTC.

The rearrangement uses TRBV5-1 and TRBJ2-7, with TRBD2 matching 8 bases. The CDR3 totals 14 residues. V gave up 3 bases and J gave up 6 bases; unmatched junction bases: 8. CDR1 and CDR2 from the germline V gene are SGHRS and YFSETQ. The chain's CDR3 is CASSSGLGAGEQYF. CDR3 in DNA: TGCGCCAGCAGCTCGGGACTAGGGGCCGGCGAGCAGTACTTC.

This CDR3 reads CATVTSGRETQYF. The CDR3 DNA is TGTGCCACGGTGACTAGCGGGAGGGAGACCCAGTACTTC. The chain joins TRBV6-1 to TRBJ2-5; 13 bases are shared with TRBD2. V lost 10 bases and J lost 5; bases outside the gene matches: 4. The CDR3 covers 13 residues. The germline V gene has CDR1 MNHNS and CDR2 SASEGT.

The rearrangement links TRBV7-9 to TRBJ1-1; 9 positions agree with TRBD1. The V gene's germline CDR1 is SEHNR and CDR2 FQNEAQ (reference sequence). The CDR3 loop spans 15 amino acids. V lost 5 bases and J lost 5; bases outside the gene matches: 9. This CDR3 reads CASSPKDRGETEAFF. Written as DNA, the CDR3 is TGTGCCAGCAGCCCCAAGGACAGGGGAGAAACTGAAGCTTTCTTT.

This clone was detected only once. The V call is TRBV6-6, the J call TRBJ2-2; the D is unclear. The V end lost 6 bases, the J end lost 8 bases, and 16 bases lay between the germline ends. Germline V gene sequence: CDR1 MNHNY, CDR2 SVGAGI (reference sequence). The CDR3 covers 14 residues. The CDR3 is CASSSLGSGGELFF. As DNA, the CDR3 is TGTGCCAGCAGCTCACTCGGGTCCGGGGGGGAGCTGTTTTTT.

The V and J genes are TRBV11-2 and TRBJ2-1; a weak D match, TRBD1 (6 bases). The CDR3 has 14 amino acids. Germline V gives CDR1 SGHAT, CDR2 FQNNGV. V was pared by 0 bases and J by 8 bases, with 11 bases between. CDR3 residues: CASSLDTGMDEQFF. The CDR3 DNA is TGTGCCAGCAGCTTAGATACAGGGATGGATGAGCAGTTCTTC.

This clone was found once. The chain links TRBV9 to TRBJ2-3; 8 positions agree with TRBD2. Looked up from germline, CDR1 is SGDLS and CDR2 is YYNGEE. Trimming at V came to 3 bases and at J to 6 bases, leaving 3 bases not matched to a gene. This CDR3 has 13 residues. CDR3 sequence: CASSAGGLDTQYF. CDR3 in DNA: TGTGCCAGCAGCGCGGGGGGGCTGGATACGCAGTATTTT. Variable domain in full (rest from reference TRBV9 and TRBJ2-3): DSGVTQTPKHLITATGQRVTLRCSPRSGDLSVYWYQQSLDQGLQFLIQYYNGEERAKGNILERFSAQQFPDLHSELNLSSLELGDSALYFCASSAGGLDTQYFGPGTRLTVL.

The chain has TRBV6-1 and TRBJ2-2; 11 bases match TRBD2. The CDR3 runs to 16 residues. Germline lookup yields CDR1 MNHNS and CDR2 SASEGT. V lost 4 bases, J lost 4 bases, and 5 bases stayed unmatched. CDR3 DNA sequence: TGTGCCAGCAGTGCGGGACTAGCGGAAATCACCGGGGAGCTGTTTTTT. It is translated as CASSAGLAEITGELFF.